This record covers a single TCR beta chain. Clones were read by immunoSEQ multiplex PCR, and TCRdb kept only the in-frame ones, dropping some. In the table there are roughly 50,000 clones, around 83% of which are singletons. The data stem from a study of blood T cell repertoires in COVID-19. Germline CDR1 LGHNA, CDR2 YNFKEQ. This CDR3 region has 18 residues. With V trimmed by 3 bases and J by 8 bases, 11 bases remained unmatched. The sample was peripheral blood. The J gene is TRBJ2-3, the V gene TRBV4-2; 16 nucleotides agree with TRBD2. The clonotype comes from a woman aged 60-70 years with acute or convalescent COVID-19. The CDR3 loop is CASSQTPGTSGGAGTQYF. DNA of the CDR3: TGTGCCAGCAGCCAGACTCCCGGGACTAGCGGGGGGGCGGGTACGCAGTATTTT.